This TCR beta chain was found in a study of T cell responses to AZD1222 COVID-19 vaccine. Trimming shortened V by 0 bases and J by 5 bases, and 13 bases separated the two germline ends. Germline-derived CDR1 and CDR2 are MGHRA and YSYEKL. The CDR3 contains 15 residues. Study observations and caveats: Every sample of the repertoires postdated the peak T cell response.

In the case of this clone: Its antigen remains unidentified.

The data were produced by immunoSEQ multiplex PCR, yet TCRdb's version contains in-frame clones alone and is incomplete. The sample lists 140,000 or so clones, approximately 91% occurring once. The source was peripheral blood, collected 28 days after the second dose of the MenACWY control vaccine. The TCR comes from an adult who received the MenACWY meningococcal vaccine as a control. V is TRBV4-1 and J is TRBJ1-1; D might be TRBD1 (6 bases). CDR3 loop: CASSQEEQGGTEAFF. CDR3 coding DNA: TGCGCCAGCAGCCAAGAGGAACAGGGCGGAACTGAAGCTTTCTTT.